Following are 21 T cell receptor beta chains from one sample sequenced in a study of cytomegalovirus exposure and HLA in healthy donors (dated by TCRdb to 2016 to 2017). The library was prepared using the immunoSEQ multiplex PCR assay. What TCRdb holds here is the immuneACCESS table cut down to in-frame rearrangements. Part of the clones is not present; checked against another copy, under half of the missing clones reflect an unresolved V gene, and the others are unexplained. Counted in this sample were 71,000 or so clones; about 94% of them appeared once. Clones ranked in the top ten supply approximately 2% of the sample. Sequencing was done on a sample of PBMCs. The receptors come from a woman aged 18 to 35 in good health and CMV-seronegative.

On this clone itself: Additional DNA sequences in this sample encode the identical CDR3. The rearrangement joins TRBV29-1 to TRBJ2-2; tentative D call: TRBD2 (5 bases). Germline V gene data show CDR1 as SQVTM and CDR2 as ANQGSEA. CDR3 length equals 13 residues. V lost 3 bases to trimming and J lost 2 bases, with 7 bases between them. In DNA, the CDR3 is TGCAGCGTTGAGGACTCTAACACCGGGGAGCTGTTTTTT. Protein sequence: CSVEDSNTGELFF.

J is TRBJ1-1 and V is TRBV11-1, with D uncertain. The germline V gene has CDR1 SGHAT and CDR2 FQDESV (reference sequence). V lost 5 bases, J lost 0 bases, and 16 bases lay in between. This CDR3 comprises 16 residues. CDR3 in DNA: TGTGCCAGCAGCCCCGGGCTCGGGAGATTGAACACTGAAGCTTTCTTT. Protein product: CASSPGLGRLNTEAFF.

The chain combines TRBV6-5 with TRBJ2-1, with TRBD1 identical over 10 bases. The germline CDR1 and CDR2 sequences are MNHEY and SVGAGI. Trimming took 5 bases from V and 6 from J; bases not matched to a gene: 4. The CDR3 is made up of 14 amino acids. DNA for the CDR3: TGTGCCAGCAGTCAAGACAGGGGGCGCAATGAGCAGTTCTTC. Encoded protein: CASSQDRGRNEQFF.

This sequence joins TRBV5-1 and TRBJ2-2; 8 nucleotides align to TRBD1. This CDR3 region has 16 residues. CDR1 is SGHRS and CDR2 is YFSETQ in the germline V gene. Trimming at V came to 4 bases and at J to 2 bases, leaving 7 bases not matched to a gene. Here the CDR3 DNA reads TGCGCCAGCAGCCATCCGGACAGGGATAACACCGGGGAGCTGTTTTTT. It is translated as CASSHPDRDNTGELFF. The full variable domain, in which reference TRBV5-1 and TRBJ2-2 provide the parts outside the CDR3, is KAGVTQTPRYLIKTRGQQVTLSCSPISGHRSVSWYQQTPGQGLQFLFEYFSETQRNKGNFPGRFSGRQFSNSRSEMNVSTLELGDSALYLCASSHPDRDNTGELFFGEGSRLTVL.

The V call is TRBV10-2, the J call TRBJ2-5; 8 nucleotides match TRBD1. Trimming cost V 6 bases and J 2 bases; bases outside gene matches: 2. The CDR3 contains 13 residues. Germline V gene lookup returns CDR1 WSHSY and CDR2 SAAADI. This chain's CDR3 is CASRNRGQETQYF. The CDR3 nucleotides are TGCGCCAGCAGGAACAGGGGGCAAGAGACCCAGTACTTC.

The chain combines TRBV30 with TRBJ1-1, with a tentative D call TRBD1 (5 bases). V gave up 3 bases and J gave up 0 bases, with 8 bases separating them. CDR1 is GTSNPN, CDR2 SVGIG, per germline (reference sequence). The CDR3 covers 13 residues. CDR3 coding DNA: TGTGCCTGGAGCGGGGGAATGAACACTGAAGCTTTCTTT. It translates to CAWSGGMNTEAFF.

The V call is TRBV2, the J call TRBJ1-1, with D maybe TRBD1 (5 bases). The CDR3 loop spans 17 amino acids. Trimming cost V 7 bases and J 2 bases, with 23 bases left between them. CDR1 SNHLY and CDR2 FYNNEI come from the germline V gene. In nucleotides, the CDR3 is TGTGCCAGCACAAACCCAAGGATTGACAGCTTAAACACTGAAGCTTTCTTT. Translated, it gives CASTNPRIDSLNTEAFF.

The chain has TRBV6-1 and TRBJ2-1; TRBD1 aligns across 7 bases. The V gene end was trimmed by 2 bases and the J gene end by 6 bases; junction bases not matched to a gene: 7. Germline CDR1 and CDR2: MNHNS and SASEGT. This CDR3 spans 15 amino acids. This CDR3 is CASSEPITGVNEQFF. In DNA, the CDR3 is TGTGCCAGCAGTGAACCCATTACAGGGGTCAATGAGCAGTTCTTC.

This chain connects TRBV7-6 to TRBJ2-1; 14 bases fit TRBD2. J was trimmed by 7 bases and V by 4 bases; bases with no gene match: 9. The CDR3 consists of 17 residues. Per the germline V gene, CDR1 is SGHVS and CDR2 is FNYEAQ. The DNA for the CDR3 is TGTGCCAGCAGCTCAACGACCGGGACTAGCGGGAGAAATGAGCAGTTCTTC. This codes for CASSSTTGTSGRNEQFF.

The CDR3, as DNA: TGTGCCACCCAAAGGGACAGGGGGTACGAGCAGTACTTC. It is translated as CATQRDRGYEQYF. The chain joins TRBV5-4 to TRBJ2-7, with 11 nucleotides matching TRBD1. There are 13 residues in the CDR3. Per germline, CDR1 SGHNT and CDR2 YYREEE (reference sequence). After removal of 9 bases from V and 4 bases from J, the junction contained 6 bases not matched to a gene.

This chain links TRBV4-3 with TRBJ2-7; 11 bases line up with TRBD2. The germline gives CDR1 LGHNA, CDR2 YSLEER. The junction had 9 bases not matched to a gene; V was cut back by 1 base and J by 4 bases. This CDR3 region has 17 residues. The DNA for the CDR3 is TGCGCCAGCAGCCAAGTCTTAGCGGGGGGGCTTCTGTACGAGCAGTACTTC. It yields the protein CASSQVLAGGLLYEQYF.

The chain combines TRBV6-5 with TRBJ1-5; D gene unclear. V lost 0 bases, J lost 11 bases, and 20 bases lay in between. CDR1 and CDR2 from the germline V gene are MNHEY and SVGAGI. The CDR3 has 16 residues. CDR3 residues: CASSYSAPSGGLAQHF. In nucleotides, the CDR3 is TGTGCCAGCAGTTACTCGGCCCCTTCGGGAGGATTAGCCCAGCATTTT.

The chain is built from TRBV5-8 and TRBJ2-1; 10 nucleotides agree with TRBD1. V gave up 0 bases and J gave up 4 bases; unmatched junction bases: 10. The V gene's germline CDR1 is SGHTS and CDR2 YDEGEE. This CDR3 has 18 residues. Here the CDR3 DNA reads TGTGCCAGCAGCTTGGTTAAAGGGACAGGGGATCTTTACAATGAGCAGTTCTTC. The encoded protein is CASSLVKGTGDLYNEQFF.

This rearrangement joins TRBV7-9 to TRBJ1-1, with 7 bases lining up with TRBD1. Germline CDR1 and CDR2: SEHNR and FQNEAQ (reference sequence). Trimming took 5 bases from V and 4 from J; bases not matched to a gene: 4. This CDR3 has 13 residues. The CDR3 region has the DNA TGTGCCAGCAGCCCCAAGGGGGCCACTGAAGCTTTCTTT. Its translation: CASSPKGATEAFF.

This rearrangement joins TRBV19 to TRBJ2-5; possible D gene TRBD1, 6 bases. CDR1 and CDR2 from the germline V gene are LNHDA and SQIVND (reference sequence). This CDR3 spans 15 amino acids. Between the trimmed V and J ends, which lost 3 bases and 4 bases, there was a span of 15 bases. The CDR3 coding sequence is TGTGCCAGTAGTATTGTGCTCGGGACAAGAGAGACCCAGTACTTC. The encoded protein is CASSIVLGTRETQYF.

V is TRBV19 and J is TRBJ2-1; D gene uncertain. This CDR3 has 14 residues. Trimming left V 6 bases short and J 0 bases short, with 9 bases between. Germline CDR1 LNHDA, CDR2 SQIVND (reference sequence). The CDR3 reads CASSLRNSYNEQFF. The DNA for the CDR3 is TGTGCCAGTAGCCTCCGTAACTCCTACAATGAGCAGTTCTTC. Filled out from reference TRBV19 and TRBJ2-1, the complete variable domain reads DGGITQSPKYLFRKEGQNVTLSCEQNLNHDAMYWYRQDPGQGLRLIYYSQIVNDFQKGDIAEGYSVSREKKESFPLTVTSAQKNPTAFYLCASSLRNSYNEQFFGPGTRLTVL.

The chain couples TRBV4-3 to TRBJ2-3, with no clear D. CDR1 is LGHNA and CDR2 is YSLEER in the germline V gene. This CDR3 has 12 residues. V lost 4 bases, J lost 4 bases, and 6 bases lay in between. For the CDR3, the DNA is TGCGCCAGCAGCCGTAGCCCAGATACGCAGTATTTT. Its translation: CASSRSPDTQYF.

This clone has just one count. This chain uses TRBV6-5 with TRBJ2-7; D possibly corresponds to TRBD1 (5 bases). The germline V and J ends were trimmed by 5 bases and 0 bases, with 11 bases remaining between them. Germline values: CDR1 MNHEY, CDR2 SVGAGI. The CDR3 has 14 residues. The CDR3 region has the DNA TGTGCCAGCAGTCTTCAAGACAGCTCCTACGAGCAGTACTTC. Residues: CASSLQDSSYEQYF.

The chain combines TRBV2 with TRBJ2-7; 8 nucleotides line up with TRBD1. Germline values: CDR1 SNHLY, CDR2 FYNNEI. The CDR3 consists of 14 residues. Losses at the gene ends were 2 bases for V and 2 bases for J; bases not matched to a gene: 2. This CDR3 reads CASSEWTGTYEQYF. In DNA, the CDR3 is TGTGCCAGCAGTGAATGGACAGGGACCTACGAGCAGTACTTC.

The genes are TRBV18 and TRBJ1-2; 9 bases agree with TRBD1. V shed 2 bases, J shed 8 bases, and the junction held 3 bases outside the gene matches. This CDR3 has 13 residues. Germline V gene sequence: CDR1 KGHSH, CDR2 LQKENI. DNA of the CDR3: TGTGCCAGCTCACCAACAGGGGGCTTAGGCTACACCTTC. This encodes CASSPTGGLGYTF.

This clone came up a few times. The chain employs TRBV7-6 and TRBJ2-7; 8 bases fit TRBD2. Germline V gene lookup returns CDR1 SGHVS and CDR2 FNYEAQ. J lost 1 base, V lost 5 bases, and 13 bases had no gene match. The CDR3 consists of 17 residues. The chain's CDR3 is CASSPNSGGLRSYEQYF. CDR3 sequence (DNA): TGTGCCAGCAGCCCCAACTCGGGGGGGCTTAGGTCCTACGAGCAGTACTTC. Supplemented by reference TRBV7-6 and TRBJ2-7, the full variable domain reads GAGVSQSPRYKVTKRGQDVALRCDPISGHVSLYWYRQALGQGPEFLTYFNYEAQQDKSGLPNDRFSAERPEGSISTLTIQRTEQRDSAMYRCASSPNSGGLRSYEQYFGPGTRLTVT.